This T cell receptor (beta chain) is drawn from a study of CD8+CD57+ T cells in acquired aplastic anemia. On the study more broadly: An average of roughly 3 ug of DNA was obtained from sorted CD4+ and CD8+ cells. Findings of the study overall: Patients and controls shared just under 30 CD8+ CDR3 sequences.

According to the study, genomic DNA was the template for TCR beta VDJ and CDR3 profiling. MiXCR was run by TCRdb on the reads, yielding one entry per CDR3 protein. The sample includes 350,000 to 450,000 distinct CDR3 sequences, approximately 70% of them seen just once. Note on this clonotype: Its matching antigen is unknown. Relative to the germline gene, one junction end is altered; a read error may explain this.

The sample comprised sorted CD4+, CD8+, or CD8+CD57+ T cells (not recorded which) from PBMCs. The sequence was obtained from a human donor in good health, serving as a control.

CDR3 residues: CASSGTGGTDTRYF. The CDR3 coding sequence is TGTGCCAGCAGTGGGACAGGCGGTACAGATACGCGGTATTTT. This chain uses TRBV7-9 with TRBJ2-3; TRBD1 agrees at 8 bases. CDR1 and CDR2 from the germline V gene are SEHNR and FQNEAQ (reference sequence). The CDR3 runs 14 residues.